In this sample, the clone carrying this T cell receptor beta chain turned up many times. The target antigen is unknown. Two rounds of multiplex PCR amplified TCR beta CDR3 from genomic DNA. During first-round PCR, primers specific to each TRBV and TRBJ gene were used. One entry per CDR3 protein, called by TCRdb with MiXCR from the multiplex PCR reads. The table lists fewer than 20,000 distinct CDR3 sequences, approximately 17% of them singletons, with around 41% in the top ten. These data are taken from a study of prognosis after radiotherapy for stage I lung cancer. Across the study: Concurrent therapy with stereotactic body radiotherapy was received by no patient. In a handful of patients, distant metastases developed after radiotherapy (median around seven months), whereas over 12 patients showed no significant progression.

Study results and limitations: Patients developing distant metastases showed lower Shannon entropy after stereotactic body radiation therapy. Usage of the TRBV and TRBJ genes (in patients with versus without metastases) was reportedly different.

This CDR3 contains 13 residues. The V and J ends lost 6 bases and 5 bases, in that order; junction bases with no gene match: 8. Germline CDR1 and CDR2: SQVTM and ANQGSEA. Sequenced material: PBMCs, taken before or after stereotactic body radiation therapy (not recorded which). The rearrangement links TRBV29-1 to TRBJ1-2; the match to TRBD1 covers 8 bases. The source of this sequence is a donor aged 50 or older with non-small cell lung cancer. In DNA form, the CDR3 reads TGCAGCGTAACAGGACAGGGAAGATATGGCTACACCTTC. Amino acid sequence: CSVTGQGRYGYTF.